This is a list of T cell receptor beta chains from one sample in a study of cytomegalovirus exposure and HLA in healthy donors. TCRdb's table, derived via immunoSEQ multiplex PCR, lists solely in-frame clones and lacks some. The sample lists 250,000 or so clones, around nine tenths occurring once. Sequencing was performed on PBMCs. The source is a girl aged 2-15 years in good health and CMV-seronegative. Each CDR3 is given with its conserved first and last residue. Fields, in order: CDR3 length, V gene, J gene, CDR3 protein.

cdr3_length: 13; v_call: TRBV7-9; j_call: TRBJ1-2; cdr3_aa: CASSSAPTSGYTF
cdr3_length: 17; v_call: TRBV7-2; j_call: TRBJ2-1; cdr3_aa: CASSPNAGGVPYNEQFF
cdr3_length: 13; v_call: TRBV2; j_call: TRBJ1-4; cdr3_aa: CATTRETNEKLFF
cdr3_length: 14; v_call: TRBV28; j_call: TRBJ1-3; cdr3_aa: CVSSFRGTGNTIYF
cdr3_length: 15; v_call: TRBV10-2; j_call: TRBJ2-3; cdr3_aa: CASSESSGSTDTQYF
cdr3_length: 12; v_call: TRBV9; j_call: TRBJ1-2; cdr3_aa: CASSVGGYGYTF
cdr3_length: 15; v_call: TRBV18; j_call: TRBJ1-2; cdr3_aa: CASSPRDRLEDGYTF
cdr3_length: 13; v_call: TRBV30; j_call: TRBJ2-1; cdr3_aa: CAWSQDSYNEQFF
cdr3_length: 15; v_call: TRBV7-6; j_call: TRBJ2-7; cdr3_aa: CASSLAQTGNYEQYF
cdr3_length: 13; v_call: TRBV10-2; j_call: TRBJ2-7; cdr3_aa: CASRDRGSYEQYF
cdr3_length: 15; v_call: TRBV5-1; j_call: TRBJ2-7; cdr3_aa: CASSLELASGYEQYF
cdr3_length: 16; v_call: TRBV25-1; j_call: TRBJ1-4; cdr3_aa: CASSAPPDTLPEKLFF
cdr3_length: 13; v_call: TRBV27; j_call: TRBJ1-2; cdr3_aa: CATWGALDYGYTF
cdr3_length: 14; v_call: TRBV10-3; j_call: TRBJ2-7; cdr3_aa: CAISQLAGREEQYF
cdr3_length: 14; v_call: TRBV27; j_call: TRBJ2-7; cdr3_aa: CASRPGTGEYEQYF
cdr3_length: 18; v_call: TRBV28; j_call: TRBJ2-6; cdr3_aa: CASSLSRELPSGANVLTF
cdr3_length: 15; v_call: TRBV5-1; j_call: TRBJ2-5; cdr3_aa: CASSFLAAAEGTQYF
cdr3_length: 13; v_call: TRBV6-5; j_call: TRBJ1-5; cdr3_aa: CASGTGVNQPQHF
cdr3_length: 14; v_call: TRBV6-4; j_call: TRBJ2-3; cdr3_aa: CASSAGGPADTQYF
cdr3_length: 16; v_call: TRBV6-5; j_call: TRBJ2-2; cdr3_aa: CASSYSRDRGDGELFF
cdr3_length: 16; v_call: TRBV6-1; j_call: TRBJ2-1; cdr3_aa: CASSARTPGGYNEQFF
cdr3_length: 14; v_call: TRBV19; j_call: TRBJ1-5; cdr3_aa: CASTRTASNQPQHF
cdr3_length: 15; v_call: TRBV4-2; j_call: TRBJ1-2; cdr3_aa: CASSQEGEGREGYTF
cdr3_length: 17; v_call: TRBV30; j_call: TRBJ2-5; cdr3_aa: CAWSGLIAGGAGETQYF
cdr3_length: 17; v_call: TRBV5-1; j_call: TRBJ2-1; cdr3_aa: CASRGDTGGITYNEQFF
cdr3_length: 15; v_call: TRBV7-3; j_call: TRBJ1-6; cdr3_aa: CASSSGQGGGSPLHF
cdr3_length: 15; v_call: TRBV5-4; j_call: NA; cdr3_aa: CASSIGTSTSYEQYF
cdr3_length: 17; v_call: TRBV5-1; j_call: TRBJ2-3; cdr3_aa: CASSLAVGTGGSDTQYF
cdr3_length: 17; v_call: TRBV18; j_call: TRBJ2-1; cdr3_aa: CASSPLGGESSYNEQFF
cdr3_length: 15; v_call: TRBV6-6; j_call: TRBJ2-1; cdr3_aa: CASRQTSVDYNEQFF
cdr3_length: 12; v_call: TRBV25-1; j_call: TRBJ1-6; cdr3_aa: CASSETGSPLHF
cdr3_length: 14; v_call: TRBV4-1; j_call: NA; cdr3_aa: CASSQVATVYEQYF
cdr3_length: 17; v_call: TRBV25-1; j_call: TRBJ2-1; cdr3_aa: CASSERDRGRIGNEQFF